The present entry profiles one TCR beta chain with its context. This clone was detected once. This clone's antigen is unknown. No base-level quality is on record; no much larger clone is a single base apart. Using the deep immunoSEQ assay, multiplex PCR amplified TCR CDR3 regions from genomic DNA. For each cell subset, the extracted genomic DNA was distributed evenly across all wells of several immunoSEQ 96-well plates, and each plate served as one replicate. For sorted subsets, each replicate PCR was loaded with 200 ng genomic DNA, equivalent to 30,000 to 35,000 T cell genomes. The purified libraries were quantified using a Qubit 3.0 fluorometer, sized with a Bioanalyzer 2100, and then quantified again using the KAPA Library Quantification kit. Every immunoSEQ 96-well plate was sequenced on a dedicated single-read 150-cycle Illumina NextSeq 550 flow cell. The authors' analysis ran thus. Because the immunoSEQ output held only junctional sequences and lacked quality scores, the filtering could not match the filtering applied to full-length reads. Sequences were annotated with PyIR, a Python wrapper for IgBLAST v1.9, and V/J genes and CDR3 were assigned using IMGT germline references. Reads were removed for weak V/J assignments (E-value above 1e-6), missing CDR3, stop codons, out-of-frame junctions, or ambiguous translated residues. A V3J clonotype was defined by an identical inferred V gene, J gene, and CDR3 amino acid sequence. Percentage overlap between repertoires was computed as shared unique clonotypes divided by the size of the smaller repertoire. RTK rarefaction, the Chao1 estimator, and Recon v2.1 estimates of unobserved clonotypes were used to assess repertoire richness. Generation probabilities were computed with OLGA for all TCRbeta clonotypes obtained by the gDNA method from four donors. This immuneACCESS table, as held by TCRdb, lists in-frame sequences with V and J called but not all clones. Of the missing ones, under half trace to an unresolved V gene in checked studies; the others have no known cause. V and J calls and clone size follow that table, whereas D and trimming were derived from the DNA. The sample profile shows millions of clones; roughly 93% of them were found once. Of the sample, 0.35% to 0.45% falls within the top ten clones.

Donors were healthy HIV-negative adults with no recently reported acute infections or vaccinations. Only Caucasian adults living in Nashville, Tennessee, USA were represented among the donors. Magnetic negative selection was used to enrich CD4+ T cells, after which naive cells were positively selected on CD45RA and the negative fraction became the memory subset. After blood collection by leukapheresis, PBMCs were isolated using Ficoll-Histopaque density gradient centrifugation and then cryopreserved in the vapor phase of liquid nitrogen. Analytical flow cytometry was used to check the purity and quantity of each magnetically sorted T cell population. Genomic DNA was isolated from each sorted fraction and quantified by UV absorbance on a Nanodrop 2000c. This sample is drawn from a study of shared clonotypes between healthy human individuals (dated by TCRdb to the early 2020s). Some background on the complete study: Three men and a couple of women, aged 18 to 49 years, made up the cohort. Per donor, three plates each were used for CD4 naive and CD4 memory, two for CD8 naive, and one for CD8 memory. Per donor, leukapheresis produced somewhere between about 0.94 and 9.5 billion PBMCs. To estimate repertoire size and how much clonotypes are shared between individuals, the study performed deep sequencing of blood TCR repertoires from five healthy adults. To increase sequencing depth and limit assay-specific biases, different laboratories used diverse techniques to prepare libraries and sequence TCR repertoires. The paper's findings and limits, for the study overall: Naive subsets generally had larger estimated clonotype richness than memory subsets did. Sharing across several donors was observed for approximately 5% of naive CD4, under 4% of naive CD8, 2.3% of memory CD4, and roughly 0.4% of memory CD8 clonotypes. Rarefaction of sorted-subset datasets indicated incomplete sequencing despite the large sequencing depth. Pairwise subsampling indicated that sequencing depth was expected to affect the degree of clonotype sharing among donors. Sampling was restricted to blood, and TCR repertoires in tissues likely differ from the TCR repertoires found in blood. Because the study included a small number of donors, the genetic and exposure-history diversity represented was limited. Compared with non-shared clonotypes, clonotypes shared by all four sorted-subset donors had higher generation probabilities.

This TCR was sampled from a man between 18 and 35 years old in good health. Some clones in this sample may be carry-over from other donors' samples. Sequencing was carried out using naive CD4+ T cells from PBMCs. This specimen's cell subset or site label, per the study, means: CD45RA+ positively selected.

This receptor has the CDR3 CASIEGSGMTFF. The nucleotides are TGTGCCAGCATCGAGGGTTCGGGAATGACGTTTTTT. Recombination joined TRBV7-9 with TRBJ2-2; a tentative D match to TRBD2 spans 5 bases. The V and J ends are trimmed by 7 bases and 16 bases, leaving 19 bases between them. CDR3 length: 12 amino acids, cysteine to phenylalanine. Solely the CDR3 DNA is kept, with 36 bases framed from the first base. Per the germline V gene (reference sequence), SEHNR is the CDR1 and FQNEAQ is the CDR2.